Following are 18 T cell receptor beta chains from one sample sequenced in a study of OX40 agonist ivuxolimab in advanced cancers. The table came from immunoSEQ multiplex PCR; TCRdb's copy has only in-frame clones and leaves some out. This sample has fewer than 200,000 clones, with roughly 94% found just once. The sequences come from CD4+ or CD8+ T cells sorted from blood, collected in a trial of the OX40 agonist ivuxolimab. The receptor set was obtained from an adult with an advanced solid tumor such as melanoma, head and neck, liver or kidney cancer.

The chain combines TRBV5-6 with TRBJ2-3; D not certain. Between the trimmed V and J ends, which lost 0 bases and 9 bases, there was a span of 8 bases. The CDR3 covers 12 residues. Germline CDR1 reads SGHDT; CDR2 reads YYEEEE. CDR3 sequence (DNA): TGTGCCAGCAGCTTGGGGAGTATAACGCAGTATTTT. Protein product: CASSLGSITQYF.

This chain joins TRBV5-1 and TRBJ2-7, with D possibly being TRBD2 (6 bases). V dropped 4 bases and J dropped 5 bases, with 10 bases sitting between them. From germline, CDR1 is SGHRS and CDR2 YFSETQ. This CDR3 region has 12 residues. CDR3 sequence: CASSLWGDEQYF. The DNA for the CDR3 is TGCGCCAGCAGCCTCTGGGGGGACGAGCAGTACTTC.

V is TRBV10-3 and J is TRBJ2-5; the match to TRBD1 covers 7 bases. Matching the DNA end better, TRBJ2-7 makes the J call doubtful. Per the germline V gene, CDR1 is ENHRY and CDR2 is SYGVKD. This CDR3 contains 14 residues. The CDR3 protein is CAISVRDSPYEQYF. The CDR3 coding sequence is TGTGCCATCAGTGTCCGGGACAGTCCCTACGAGCAGTACTTC.

The gene calls are TRBV10-3 and TRBJ2-3, with 9 bases that match TRBD2. Germline V lookup: CDR1 ENHRY, CDR2 SYGVKD. The length of the CDR3 is 18 residues. With V trimmed by 0 bases and J by 2 bases, 9 bases remained unmatched. The CDR3 DNA reads TGTGCCATCAGTGAGTCGAAGTTAGCGGGGGCCCACACAGATACGCAGTATTTT. Its protein product is CAISESKLAGAHTDTQYF.

V and J are TRBV5-1 and TRBJ1-4, with 7 bases that match TRBD1. The V and J ends lost 4 bases and 8 bases, in that order; junction bases with no gene match: 8. The CDR3 spans 14 residues. The germline V gene has CDR1 SGHRS and CDR2 YFSETQ. The DNA of the CDR3 is TGCGCCAGCAGCCCCGGACAGGCCCCGGAAAAACTGTTTTTT. This translates into CASSPGQAPEKLFF.

The CDR3 loop is CATRELAGYNEQFF. Here the CDR3 DNA reads TGTGCCACCAGGGAACTAGCGGGATACAATGAGCAGTTCTTC. V gene TRBV6-4 combines with J gene TRBJ2-1; the match to TRBD2 covers 10 bases. The CDR3 has 14 amino acids. The V segment lost 10 bases and the J segment 4 bases; nucleotides outside the gene matches: 7. Germline lookup yields CDR1 MRHNA and CDR2 SNTAGT.

DNA of the CDR3: TGTGCCAGCAGGAAGACTCTGAGCTCCTACGAGCAGTACTTC. As protein: CASRKTLSSYEQYF. The chain combines TRBV7-6 with TRBJ2-7; D ambiguous. V gave up 6 bases and J gave up 0 bases, with 12 bases separating them. Germline CDR1 reads SGHVS; CDR2 reads FNYEAQ. This CDR3 spans 14 amino acids.

J is TRBJ1-1 and V is TRBV25-1; 7 nucleotides agree with TRBD1. Per germline, CDR1 MGHDK and CDR2 SYGVNS. V lost 2 bases, J lost 5 bases, and 5 bases stayed unmatched. The CDR3 totals 14 residues. Here the CDR3 DNA reads TGTGCCAGCAGTGAACAGGGGGGTAGGACTGAAGCTTTCTTT. It codes for CASSEQGGRTEAFF.

This sequence joins TRBV18 and TRBJ1-1, with D perhaps matching TRBD1 (5 bases). This CDR3 spans 13 amino acids. V lost 10 bases and J lost 1, with 13 bases in between. The germline gives CDR1 KGHSH, CDR2 LQKENI. The CDR3 DNA follows: TGTGCCACAATGGGGGGGACGAACACTGAAGCTTTCTTT. Amino acids: CATMGGTNTEAFF.

The V call is TRBV7-2, the J call TRBJ1-1; D is undetermined. CDR3 length: 13 amino acids. Germline V gene lookup returns CDR1 SGHTA and CDR2 FQGNSA. Trimming pared 2 bases from V and 4 bases from J, leaving 8 bases between. In DNA form, the CDR3 reads TGTGCCAGCAGCTTACAGCCGTTCACTGAAGCTTTCTTT. Encoded protein: CASSLQPFTEAFF. Filled out from reference TRBV7-2 and TRBJ1-1, the complete variable domain reads GAGVSQSPSNKVTEKGKDVELRCDPISGHTALYWYRQSLGQGLEFLIYFQGNSAPDKSGLPSDRFSAERTGGSVSTLTIQRTQQEDSAVYLCASSLQPFTEAFFGQGTRLTVV.

The rearrangement joins TRBV28 to TRBJ1-2; tentative D call: TRBD1 (6 bases). Trimming removed 1 base at V and 4 bases at J, with 16 bases between. The CDR3 covers 16 residues. The V gene's germline CDR1 is MDHEN and CDR2 SYDVKM. CDR3 in DNA: TGTGCCAGCAGTTTATTTGGGGAGGGGGTGCCCTATGGCTACACCTTC. Residues: CASSLFGEGVPYGYTF.

The V call is TRBV11-2, the J call TRBJ2-7; 10 positions match TRBD2. This CDR3 contains 15 residues. Trimming removed 5 bases from V and 2 bases from J; junction bases left unmatched: 6. CDR1 and CDR2 from the germline V gene are SGHAT and FQNNGV. CDR3 in DNA: TGTGCCAGCAGCCTGGGACTAGCGCTGGCCTACGAGCAGTACTTC. The encoded protein is CASSLGLALAYEQYF.

The chain is built from TRBV27 and TRBJ2-3; D perhaps matches TRBD1 (6 bases). The V end lost 8 bases, the J end lost 3 bases, and 18 bases lay between the germline ends. Germline V gene data show CDR1 as MNHEY and CDR2 as SMNVEV (reference sequence). CDR3 length equals 15 residues. The CDR3 loop reads CASHRAGVRTDTQYF. In DNA form, the CDR3 reads TGTGCCAGCCACAGGGCAGGGGTAAGGACAGATACGCAGTATTTT.

V usage is TRBV30 and J usage is TRBJ1-4; D uncertain. The V and J ends lost 0 bases and 3 bases respectively, with 11 bases between them. From germline, CDR1 is GTSNPN and CDR2 SVGIG (reference sequence). The CDR3 covers 15 residues. This chain's CDR3 is CAWSVRWKSNEKLFF. CDR3 nucleotides: TGTGCCTGGAGTGTTAGGTGGAAGTCTAATGAAAAACTGTTTTTT.

The chain carries TRBV28 and TRBJ1-5; 9 positions match TRBD1. Germline values: CDR1 MDHEN, CDR2 SYDVKM. V gave up 6 bases and J gave up 2 bases; unmatched junction bases: 8. The CDR3 is made up of 16 amino acids. CDR3: CASSTTRTGGNQPQHF. DNA of the CDR3: TGTGCCAGCAGCACGACCCGGACAGGGGGCAATCAGCCCCAGCATTTT.

The chain uses TRBV5-1 and TRBJ2-7; 8 bases map to TRBD2. The CDR3 length is 14 residues. From germline, CDR1 is SGHRS and CDR2 YFSETQ. V shed 5 bases, J shed 4 bases, and the junction held 8 bases outside the gene matches. CDR3 sequence: CASSSGTRRYEQYF. In DNA, the CDR3 is TGCGCCAGCAGTTCCGGGACTAGACGGTACGAGCAGTACTTC.

The J gene is TRBJ1-1, the V gene TRBV18; D remains unclear. The CDR3 totals 14 residues. V shed 6 bases and J shed 4 bases, with 15 bases lying between them. Per germline, CDR1 KGHSH and CDR2 LQKENI. In nucleotides, the CDR3 is TGTGCCAGCTCCCGATCCGGGTTTGGCACTGAAGCTTTCTTT. It codes for CASSRSGFGTEAFF.

The J gene is TRBJ2-7, the V gene TRBV5-1; unclear D gene. Germline-derived CDR1 and CDR2 are SGHRS and YFSETQ. The CDR3 loop spans 16 amino acids. V was shortened by 1 base and J by 2 bases, with 16 bases between the two germline ends. The CDR3 is CASSLWLQDGTYEQYF. As DNA, the CDR3 is TGCGCCAGCAGCTTGTGGCTGCAGGACGGAACCTACGAGCAGTACTTC.